This T cell receptor beta chain is from a study of regulatory T cells in long-lasting Graves disease. Study in general: Treatment with antithyroid drugs for over 5 years, together with positive TSH receptor antibodies, meant persistent Graves' disease. Findings and caveats of the study: Thyroid tissue went unstudied; only peripheral blood was examined.

In its sample, this clonotype was seen many times. The target antigen is unknown. To make TCR beta libraries, researchers used iRepertoire HTBI primers and Arm-PCR of CDR3 regions. Each CDR3 protein is one row after TCRdb ran MiXCR on the multiplex PCR reads. The table has approximately 400,000 distinct CDR3 sequences, less than 25% seen once. This sample's time point: persistent/refractory GD, antithyroid drugs over 5 years with positive TRAb. The TCR library used RNA extracted from PBMCs. Investigators report Graves' disease was diagnosed under American Thyroid Association guidelines. Sequencing used peripheral blood mononuclear cells (PBMCs), obtained when the disease was refractory, from a patient treated with antithyroid drugs. This receptor was obtained from a female donor with Graves disease.

Written as DNA, the CDR3 is TGTGCCAGCAGCCCGCCTGGACAGACCCAGTACTTC. Its protein is CASSPPGQTQYF. The rearrangement uses TRBV28 and TRBJ2-5, with D uncertain. From germline, CDR1 is MDHEN and CDR2 SYDVKM. Between the trimmed V and J ends, which lost 6 bases and 6 bases, there was a span of 11 bases. The CDR3 consists of 12 residues. The complete variable domain, with remaining parts taken from reference TRBV28 and TRBJ2-5, reads DVKVTQSSRYLVKRTGEKVFLECVQDMDHENMFWYRQDPGLGLRLIYFSYDVKMKEKGDIPEGYSVSREKKERFSLILESASTNQTSMYLCASSPPGQTQYFGPGTRLLVL.